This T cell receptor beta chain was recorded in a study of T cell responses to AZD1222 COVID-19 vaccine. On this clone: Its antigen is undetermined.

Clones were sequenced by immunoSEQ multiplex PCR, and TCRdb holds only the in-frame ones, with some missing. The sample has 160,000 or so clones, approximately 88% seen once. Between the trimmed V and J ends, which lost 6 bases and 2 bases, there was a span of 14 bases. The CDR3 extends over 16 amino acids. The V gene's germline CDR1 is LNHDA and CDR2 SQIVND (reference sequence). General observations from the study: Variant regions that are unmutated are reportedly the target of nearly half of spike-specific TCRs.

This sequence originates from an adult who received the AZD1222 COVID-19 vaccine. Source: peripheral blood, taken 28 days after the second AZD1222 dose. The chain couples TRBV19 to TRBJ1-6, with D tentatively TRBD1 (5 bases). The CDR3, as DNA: TGTGCCAGTAGCGAAATTGGGGGGGCCTATAATTCACCCCTCCACTTT. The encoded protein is CASSEIGGAYNSPLHF. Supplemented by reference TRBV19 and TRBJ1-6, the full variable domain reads DGGITQSPKYLFRKEGQNVTLSCEQNLNHDAMYWYRQDPGQGLRLIYYSQIVNDFQKGDIAEGYSVSREKKESFPLTVTSAQKNPTAFYLCASSEIGGAYNSPLHFGNGTRLTVT.